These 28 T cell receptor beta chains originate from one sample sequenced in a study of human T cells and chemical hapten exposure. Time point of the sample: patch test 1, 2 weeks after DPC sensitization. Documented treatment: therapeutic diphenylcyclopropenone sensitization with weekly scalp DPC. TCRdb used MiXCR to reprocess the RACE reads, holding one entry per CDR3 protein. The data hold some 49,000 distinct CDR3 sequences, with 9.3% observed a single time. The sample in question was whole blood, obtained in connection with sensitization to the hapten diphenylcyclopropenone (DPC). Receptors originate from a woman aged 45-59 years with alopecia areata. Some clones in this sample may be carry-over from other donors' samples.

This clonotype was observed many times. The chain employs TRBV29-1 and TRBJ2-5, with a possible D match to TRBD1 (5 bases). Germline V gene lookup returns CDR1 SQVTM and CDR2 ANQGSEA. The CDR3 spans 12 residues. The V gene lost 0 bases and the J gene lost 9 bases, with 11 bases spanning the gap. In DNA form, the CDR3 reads TGCAGCGTTGAAGAATACAGGTTGCCCCAGTACTTC. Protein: CSVEEYRLPQYF. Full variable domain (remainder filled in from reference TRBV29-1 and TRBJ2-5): SAVISQKPSRDICQRGTSLTIQCQVDSQVTMMFWYRQQPGQSLTLIATANQGSEATYESGFVIDKFPISRPNLTFSTLTVSNMSPEDSSIYLCSVEEYRLPQYFGPGTRLLVL.

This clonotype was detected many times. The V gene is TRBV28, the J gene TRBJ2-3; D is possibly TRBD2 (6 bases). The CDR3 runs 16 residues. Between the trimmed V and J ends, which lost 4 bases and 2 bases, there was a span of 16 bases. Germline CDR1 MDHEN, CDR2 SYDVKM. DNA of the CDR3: TGTGCCAGCAGTTGGGGGAGGTCGGGGTCCACAGATACGCAGTATTTT. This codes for CASSWGRSGSTDTQYF.

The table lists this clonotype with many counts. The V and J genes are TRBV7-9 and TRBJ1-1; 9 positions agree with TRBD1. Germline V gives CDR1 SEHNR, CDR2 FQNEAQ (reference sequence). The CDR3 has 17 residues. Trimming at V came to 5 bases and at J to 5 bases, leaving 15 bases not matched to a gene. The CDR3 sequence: CASSLDTGQGRKTEAFF. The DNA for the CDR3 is TGTGCCAGCAGCCTAGATACGGGACAGGGACGGAAAACTGAAGCTTTCTTT.

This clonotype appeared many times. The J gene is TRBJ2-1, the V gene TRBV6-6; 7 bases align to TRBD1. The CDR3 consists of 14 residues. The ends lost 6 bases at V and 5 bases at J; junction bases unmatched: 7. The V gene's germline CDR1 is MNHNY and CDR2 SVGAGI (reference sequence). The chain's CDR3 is CASRGQINDNEQFF. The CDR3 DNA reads TGTGCCAGCAGGGGACAGATCAATGACAATGAGCAGTTCTTC.

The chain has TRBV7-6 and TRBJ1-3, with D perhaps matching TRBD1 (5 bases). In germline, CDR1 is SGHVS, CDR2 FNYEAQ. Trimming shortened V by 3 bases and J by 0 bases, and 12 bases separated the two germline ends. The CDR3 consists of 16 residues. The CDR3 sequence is CASSFLGESSGNTIYF. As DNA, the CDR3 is TGTGCCAGCAGCTTTCTGGGGGAGAGCTCTGGAAACACCATATATTTT.

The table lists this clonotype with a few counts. Here the CDR3 reads CASSLETTVQYF. The CDR3 region has the DNA TGTGCCAGCAGCTTAGAGACGACAGTTCAGTACTTC. V and J are TRBV7-9 and TRBJ2-7; tentative D call: TRBD1 (5 bases). Trimming removed 1 base from V and 10 bases from J, with 11 bases in between. Germline lookup yields CDR1 SEHNR and CDR2 FQNEAQ (reference sequence). The CDR3 has 12 residues. Full variable domain (rest looked up from reference TRBV7-9 and TRBJ2-7): DTGVSQNPRHKITKRGQNVTFRCDPISEHNRLYWYRQTLGQGPEFLTYFQNEAQLEKSRLLSDRFSAERPKGSFSTLEIQRTEQGDSAMYLCASSLETTVQYFGPGTRLTVT.

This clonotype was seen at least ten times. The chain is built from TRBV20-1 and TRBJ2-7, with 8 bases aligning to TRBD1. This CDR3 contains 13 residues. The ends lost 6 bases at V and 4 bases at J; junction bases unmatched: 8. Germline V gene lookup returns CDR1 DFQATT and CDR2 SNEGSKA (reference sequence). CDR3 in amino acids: CSANGQGRYEQYF. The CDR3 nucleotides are TGCAGTGCCAACGGACAGGGCCGGTACGAGCAGTACTTC.

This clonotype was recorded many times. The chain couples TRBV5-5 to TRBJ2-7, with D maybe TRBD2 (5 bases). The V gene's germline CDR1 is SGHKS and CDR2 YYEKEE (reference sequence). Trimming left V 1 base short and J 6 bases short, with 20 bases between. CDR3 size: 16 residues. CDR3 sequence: CASSLTASILASEQYF. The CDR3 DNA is TGTGCCAGCAGCTTGACCGCTAGCATCCTTGCCTCCGAGCAGTACTTC.

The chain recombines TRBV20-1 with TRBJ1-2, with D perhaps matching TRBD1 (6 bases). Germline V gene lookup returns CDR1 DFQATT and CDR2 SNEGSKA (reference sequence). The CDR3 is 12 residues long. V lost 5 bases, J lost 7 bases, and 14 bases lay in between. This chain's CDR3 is CSAATGWVGYTF. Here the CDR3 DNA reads TGCAGTGCTGCCACAGGGTGGGTTGGCTACACCTTC.

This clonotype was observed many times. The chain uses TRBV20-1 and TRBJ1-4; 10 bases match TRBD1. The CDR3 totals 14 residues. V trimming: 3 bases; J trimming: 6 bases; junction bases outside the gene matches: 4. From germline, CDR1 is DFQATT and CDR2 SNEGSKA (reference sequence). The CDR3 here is CSASPGTGDEKLFF. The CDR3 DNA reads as TGCAGTGCTAGTCCCGGGACAGGGGATGAAAAACTGTTTTTT.

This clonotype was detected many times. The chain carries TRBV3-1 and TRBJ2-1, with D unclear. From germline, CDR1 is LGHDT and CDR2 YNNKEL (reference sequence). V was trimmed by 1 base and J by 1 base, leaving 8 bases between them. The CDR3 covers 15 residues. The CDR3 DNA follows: TGTGCCAGCAGCCAAGGGCGGCGTTCCTACAATGAGCAGTTCTTC. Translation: CASSQGRRSYNEQFF.

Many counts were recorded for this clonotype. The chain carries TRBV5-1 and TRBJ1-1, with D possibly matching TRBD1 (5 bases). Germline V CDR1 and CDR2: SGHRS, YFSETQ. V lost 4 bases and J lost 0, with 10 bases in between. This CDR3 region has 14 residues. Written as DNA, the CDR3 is TGCGCCAGCAGCAAGGACAATATGAACACTGAAGCTTTCTTT. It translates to CASSKDNMNTEAFF.

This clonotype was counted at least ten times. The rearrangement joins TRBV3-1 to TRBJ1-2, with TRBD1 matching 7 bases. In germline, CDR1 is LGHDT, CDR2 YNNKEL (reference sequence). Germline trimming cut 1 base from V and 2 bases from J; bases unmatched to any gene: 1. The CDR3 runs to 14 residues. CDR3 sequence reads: CASSQVTGNYGYTF. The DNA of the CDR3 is TGTGCCAGCAGCCAAGTGACAGGGAACTATGGCTACACCTTC.

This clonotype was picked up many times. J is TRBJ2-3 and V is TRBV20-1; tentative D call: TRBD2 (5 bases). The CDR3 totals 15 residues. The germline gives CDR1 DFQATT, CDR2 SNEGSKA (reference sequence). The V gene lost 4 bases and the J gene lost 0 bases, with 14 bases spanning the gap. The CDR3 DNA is TGCAGTGCTACGCCGACTATTTCGAGCACAGATACGCAGTATTTT. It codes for CSATPTISSTDTQYF.

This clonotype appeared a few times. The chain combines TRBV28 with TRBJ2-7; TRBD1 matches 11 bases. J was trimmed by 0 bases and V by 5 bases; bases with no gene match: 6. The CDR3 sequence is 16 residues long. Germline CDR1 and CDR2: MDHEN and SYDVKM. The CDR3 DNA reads TGTGCCAGCAGTCTACTAGGACAGGGGGCCTCCTACGAGCAGTACTTC. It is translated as CASSLLGQGASYEQYF.

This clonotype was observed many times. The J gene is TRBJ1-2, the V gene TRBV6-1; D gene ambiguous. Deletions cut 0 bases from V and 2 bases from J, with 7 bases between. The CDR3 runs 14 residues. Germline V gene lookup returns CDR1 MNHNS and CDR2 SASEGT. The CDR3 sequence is CASSEAGRNYGYTF. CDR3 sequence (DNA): TGTGCCAGCAGTGAAGCGGGAAGAAACTATGGCTACACCTTC.

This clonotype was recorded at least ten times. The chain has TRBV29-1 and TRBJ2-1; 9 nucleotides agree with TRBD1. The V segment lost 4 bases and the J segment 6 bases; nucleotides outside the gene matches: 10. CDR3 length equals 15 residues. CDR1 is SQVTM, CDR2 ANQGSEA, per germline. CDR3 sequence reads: CSVVPRDRVFNEQFF. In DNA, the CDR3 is TGCAGCGTTGTGCCCCGGGACAGGGTATTCAATGAGCAGTTCTTC.

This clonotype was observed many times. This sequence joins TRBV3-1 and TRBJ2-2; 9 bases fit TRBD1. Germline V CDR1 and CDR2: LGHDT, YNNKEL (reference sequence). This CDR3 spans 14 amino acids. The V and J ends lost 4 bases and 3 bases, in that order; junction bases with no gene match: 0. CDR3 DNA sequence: TGTGCCAGCAGCCGACAGGGGGACACCGGGGAGCTGTTTTTT. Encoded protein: CASSRQGDTGELFF.

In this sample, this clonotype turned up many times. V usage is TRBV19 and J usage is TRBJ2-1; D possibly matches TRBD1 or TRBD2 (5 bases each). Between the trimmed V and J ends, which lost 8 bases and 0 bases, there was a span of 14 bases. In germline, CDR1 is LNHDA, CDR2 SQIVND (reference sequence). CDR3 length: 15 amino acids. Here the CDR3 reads CASGRGVPSYNEQFF. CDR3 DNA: TGTGCCAGTGGCAGAGGGGTCCCCTCCTACAATGAGCAGTTCTTC.

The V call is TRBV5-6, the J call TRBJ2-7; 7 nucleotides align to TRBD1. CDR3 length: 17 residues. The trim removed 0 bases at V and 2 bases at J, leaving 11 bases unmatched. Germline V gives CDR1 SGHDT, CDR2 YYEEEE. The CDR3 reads CASSLVFRAGGTYEQYF. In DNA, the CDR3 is TGTGCCAGCAGCTTGGTATTTAGGGCAGGGGGTACCTACGAGCAGTACTTC.

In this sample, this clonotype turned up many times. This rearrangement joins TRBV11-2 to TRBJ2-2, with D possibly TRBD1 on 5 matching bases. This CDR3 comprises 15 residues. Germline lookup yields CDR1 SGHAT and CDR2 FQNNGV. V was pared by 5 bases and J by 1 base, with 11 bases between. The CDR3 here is CASSGVQGNTGELFF. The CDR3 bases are TGTGCCAGCAGCGGAGTCCAGGGGAACACCGGGGAGCTGTTTTTT.

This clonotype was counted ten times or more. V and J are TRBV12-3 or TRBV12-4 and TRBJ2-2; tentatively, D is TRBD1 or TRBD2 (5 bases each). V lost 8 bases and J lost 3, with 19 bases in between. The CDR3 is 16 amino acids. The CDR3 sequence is CASRGTKGVDTGELFF. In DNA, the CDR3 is TGTGCCAGCCGAGGGACCAAGGGTGTCGACACCGGGGAGCTGTTTTTT.

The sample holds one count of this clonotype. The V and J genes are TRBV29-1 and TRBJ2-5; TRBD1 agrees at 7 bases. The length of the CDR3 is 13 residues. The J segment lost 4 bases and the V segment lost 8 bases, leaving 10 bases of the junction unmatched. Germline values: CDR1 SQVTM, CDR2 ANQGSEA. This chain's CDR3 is CSQRQGWAETQYF. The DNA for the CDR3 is TGCAGCCAGAGACAGGGTTGGGCAGAGACCCAGTACTTC.

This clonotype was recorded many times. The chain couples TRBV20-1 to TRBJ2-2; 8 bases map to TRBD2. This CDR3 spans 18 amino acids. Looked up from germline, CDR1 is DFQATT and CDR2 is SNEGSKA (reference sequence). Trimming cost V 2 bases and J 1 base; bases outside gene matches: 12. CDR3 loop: CSARFREVAGMNTGELFF. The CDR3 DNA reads TGCAGTGCTAGATTCCGGGAGGTAGCGGGAATGAACACCGGGGAGCTGTTTTTT.

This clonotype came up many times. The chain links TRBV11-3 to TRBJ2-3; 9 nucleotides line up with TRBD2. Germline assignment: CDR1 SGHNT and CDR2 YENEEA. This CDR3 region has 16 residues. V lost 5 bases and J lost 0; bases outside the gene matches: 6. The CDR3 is CASSPLAGSSTDTQYF. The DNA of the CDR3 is TGTGCCAGCAGCCCACTAGCGGGTTCTAGCACAGATACGCAGTATTTT.

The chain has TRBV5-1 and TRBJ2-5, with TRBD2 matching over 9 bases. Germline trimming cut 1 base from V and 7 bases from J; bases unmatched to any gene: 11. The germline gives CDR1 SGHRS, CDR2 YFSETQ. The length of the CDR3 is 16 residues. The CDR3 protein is CASSLLSSGTEVTQYF. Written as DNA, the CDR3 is TGCGCCAGCAGCTTGTTGTCTAGCGGGACCGAAGTGACCCAGTACTTC.

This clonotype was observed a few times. CDR3 amino acids: CASRPTDGPVTQYF. The CDR3 nucleotides read TGTGCCAGCAGACCGACGGACGGGCCAGTGACCCAGTACTTC. The V gene is TRBV2, the J gene TRBJ2-5; the D is unclear. Trimming pared 6 bases from V and 7 bases from J, leaving 18 bases between. The CDR3 is made up of 14 amino acids. CDR1 is SNHLY and CDR2 is FYNNEI in the germline V gene.

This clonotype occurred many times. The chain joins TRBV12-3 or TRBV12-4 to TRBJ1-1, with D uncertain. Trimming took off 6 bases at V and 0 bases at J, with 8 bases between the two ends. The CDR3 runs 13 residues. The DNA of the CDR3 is TGTGCCAGCAGAAGATCCCTGAACACTGAAGCTTTCTTT. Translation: CASRRSLNTEAFF.